This T cell receptor (beta chain) was identified in a study of shared clonotypes between healthy human individuals. Study background: Donor composition was a couple of women and three men, aged 18 to 49.

The repertoire was sequenced with immunoSEQ multiplex PCR; TCRdb's copy has only in-frame clones and lacks some. The sample has some 700,000 clones, less than 95% seen once; the top ten hold about 33%. The germline V and J ends were trimmed by 2 bases and 3 bases, with 8 bases remaining between them. Germline CDR1 and CDR2: GTSNPN and SVGIG (reference sequence). CDR3 length equals 12 residues. Concerning this clone itself: The antigen remains undetermined.

Study observations and caveats: Sequencing depth was expected to affect clonotype sharing among donors.

V usage is TRBV30 and J usage is TRBJ2-7; TRBD1 or TRBD2 may be the D gene (5 bases each). Sequenced: memory CD8+ T cells from PBMCs. Described subset: CD45RO+ cells pooled with CCR7-negative TemRA cells. This clonotype originated in a man younger than 35 in good health. Some clones in this sample may be carry-over from other donors' samples. The DNA of the CDR3 is TGTGCCTGGAGTAGGGACGGCTACGAGCAGTACTTC. Protein sequence: CAWSRDGYEQYF.